The count of the clone carrying this T cell receptor beta chain is one. The source of the sample is a study of blood T cell repertoires in COVID-19. Study at large: Acute and convalescent COVID-19 samples came from the United States, Italy and Spain. From T cells, B-cell-depleted T cells, or PBMCs came the material, which was cDNA or gDNA.

As processed by the authors: Using reference gene primer amplification, nucleated cell counts were estimated. Libraries were prepared by immunoSEQ multiplex PCR; TCRdb keeps only in-frame clonotypes and omits some of them. V and J calls and clone size are copied from that table; D and trimming were computed from the DNA. The repertoire holds 70,000 or so clones, with 87% as singletons. The germline CDR1 and CDR2 sequences are MNHEY and SVGAGI. The length of the CDR3 is 15 residues. Trimming cost V 7 bases and J 4 bases; bases outside gene matches: 11. The chain carries TRBV6-5 and TRBJ2-3, with 7 bases aligning to TRBD2. The sequence came from a woman older than 75 with active or convalescent COVID-19. The sample was peripheral blood. The chain's CDR3 is CASKPSGTRADTQYF. Here the CDR3 DNA reads TGTGCCAGCAAACCTAGCGGAACGCGGGCAGATACGCAGTATTTT.